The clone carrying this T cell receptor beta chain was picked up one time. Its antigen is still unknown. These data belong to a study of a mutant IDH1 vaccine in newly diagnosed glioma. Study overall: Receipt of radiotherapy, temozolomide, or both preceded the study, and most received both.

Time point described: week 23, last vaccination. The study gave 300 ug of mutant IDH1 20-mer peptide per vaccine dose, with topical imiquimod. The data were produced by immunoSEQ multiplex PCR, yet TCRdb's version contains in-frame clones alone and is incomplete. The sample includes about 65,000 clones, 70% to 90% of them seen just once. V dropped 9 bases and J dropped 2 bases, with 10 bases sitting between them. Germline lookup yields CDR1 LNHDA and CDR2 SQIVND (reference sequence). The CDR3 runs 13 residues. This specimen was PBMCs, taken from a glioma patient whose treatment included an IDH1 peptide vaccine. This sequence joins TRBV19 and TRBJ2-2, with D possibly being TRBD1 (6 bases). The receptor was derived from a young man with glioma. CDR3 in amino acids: CASPGDNTGELFF. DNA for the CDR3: TGTGCCAGCCCAGGGGACAACACCGGGGAGCTGTTTTTT.